These T cell receptor beta chains were read from a single sample in a study of regulatory T cells in long-lasting Graves disease. TCRdb recomputed calls from the multiplex PCR reads with MiXCR, one row per CDR3 protein. Of a few hundred thousand distinct CDR3 sequences listed, about 10% are singletons. The data also belong to a second study, concerning T cells in Graves' hyperthyroidism and ophthalmopathy.

The source material was peripheral blood mononuclear cells (PBMCs), sampled at new diagnosis, from a patient treated with antithyroid drugs. The origin of the receptors is a woman younger than 30 with Graves disease. Both conserved end residues are part of each CDR3. A D gene is named only where the DNA matches it firmly. Clone size appears in some rows only: once, few, many, or a class for an expanded clone.

clone_size j_call cdr3_length d_call v_call cdr3_aa cdr3_nt
. TRBJ2-3 15 TRBD2 TRBV20-1 CSAASGFLSTDTQYF TGCAGTGCGGCTAGCGGGTTTCTGAGCACAGATACGCAGTATTTT
many TRBJ2-3 12 . TRBV28 CASSLLTDTQYF TGTGCCAGCAGTCTACTCACAGATACGCAGTATTTT
many TRBJ2-7 15 . TRBV25-1 CASSSKTPGRQEQYF TGTGCCAGCAGTTCGAAGACCCCAGGTCGGCAAGAGCAGTACTTC
few TRBJ1-1 14 TRBD1 TRBV20-1 CSARIQGPNTEAFF TGCAGTGCTAGGATACAGGGGCCGAACACTGAAGCTTTCTTT
many TRBJ2-1 15 . TRBV20-1 CSARRRRGPYNEQFF TGCAGTGCTAGAAGGAGGAGGGGGCCTTACAATGAGCAGTTCTTC
few TRBJ1-4 15 TRBD1 TRBV27 CASRPGQGAWEKLFF TGTGCCAGCAGGCCGGGACAGGGGGCCTGGGAAAAACTGTTTTTT
many TRBJ2-2 18 . TRBV20-1 CSARDIWTNPEVGGELFF TGCAGTGCTAGAGACATATGGACTAACCCGGAGGTCGGCGGGGAGCTGTTTTTT
many TRBJ2-1 14 TRBD1 TRBV12-3/TRBV12-4 CASSSTGRFNEQFF TGTGCCAGCAGTTCGACAGGGAGATTCAATGAGCAGTTCTTC
few TRBJ2-1 14 TRBD2 TRBV24-1 CATRAGGDYNEQFF TGTGCCACCAGAGCGGGAGGGGATTACAATGAGCAGTTCTTC
many TRBJ2-1 13 TRBD1 TRBV20-1 CSAAKGDSNEQFF TGCAGTGCTGCTAAGGGGGACAGCAATGAGCAGTTCTTC
many TRBJ2-5 13 . TRBV28 CASSPGGAETQYF TGTGCCAGCAGCCCAGGGGGGGCAGAGACCCAGTACTTC
few TRBJ2-7 13 . TRBV3-1 CASSPRGDHEQYF TGTGCCAGCAGCCCCCGAGGGGACCACGAGCAGTACTTC
many TRBJ1-5 15 TRBD1 TRBV19 CASSRSDRTEQPQHF TGTGCCAGTAGCCGGTCGGACAGGACGGAGCAGCCCCAGCATTTT
many TRBJ2-5 15 . TRBV12-3/TRBV12-4 CASSLRPGLRETQYF TGTGCCAGCAGTTTACGCCCAGGTTTGAGAGAGACCCAGTACTTC
many TRBJ1-1 13 . TRBV3-1 CASSPSTVSEAFF TGTGCCAGCAGCCCGTCGACAGTTTCTGAAGCTTTCTTT
many TRBJ2-5 14 . TRBV7-6 CASSPWDGQYTQYF TGTGCCAGCAGCCCCTGGGACGGCCAATACACCCAGTACTTC
many TRBJ2-3 16 . TRBV2 CASSALEYGGTDTQYF TGTGCCAGCAGTGCCCTCGAATATGGGGGCACAGATACGCAGTATTTT
many TRBJ1-2 13 . TRBV20-1 CSARGSPGDGYTF TGCAGTGCTAGAGGGTCCCCGGGGGATGGCTACACCTTC
few TRBJ2-3 12 TRBD2 TRBV5-1 CASSIGGGAQYF TGCGCCAGCAGCATCGGGGGGGGGGCGCAGTATTTT
many TRBJ2-7 16 . TRBV15 CATSLLTSFMIFEQYF TGTGCCACCAGCTTACTGACTAGTTTTATGATCTTCGAGCAGTACTTC